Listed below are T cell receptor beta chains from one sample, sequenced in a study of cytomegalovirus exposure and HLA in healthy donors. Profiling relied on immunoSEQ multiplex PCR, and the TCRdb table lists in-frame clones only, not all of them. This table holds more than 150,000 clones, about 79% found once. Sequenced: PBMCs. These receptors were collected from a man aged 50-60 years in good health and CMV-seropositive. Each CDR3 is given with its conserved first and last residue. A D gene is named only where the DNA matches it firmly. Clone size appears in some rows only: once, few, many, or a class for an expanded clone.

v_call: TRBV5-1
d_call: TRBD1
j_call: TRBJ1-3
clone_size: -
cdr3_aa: CASSLGTGISGNTIYF
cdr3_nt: TGCGCCAGCAGCTTGGGGACAGGGATCTCTGGAAACACCATATATTTT

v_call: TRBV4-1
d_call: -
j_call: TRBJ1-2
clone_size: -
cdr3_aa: CASSPQDRYGYTF
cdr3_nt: TGCGCCAGCAGCCCCCAGGACAGATATGGCTACACCTTC

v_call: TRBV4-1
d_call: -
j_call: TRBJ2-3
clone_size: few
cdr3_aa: CASSPEERGLTDTQYF
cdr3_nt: TGCGCCAGCAGCCCAGAGGAAAGGGGTCTCACAGATACGCAGTATTTT

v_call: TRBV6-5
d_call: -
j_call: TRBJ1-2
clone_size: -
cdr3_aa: CASATGSYGYTF
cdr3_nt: TGTGCCAGTGCAACAGGGAGCTATGGCTACACCTTC

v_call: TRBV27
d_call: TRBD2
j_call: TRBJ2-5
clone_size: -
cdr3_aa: CASSLSGGAETQYF
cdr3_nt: TGTGCCAGCAGTTTAAGCGGGGGGGCAGAGACCCAGTACTTC

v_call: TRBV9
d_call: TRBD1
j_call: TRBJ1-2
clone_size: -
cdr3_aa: CASSPGQGAYGYTF
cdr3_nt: TGTGCCAGCAGCCCCGGACAGGGGGCCTATGGCTACACCTTC

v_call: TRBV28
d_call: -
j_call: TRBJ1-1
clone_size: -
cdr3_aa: CASLQRGTEAFF
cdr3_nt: TGTGCCAGCTTACAGCGTGGGACAGAAGCTTTCTTT

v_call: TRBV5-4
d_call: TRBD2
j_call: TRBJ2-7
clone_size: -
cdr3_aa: CASLNPSGAGEQYF
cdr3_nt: TGTGCCAGCCTCAACCCTAGCGGGGCGGGGGAGCAGTACTTC

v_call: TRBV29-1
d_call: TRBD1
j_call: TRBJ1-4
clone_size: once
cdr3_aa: CSVAPGTGGDEKLFF
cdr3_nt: TGCAGCGTGGCCCCGGGGACAGGGGGCGATGAAAAACTGTTTTTT

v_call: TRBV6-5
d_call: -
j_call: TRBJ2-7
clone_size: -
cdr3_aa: CASSLSWDMNYEQYF
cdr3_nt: TGTGCCAGCAGTTTAAGTTGGGACATGAACTACGAGCAGTACTTC

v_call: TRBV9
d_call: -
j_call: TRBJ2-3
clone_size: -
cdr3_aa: CASSVQEDTQYF
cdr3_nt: TGTGCCAGCAGCGTACAGGAAGATACGCAGTATTTT

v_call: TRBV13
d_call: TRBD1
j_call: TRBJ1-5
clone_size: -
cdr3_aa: CASSLGTGEQPQHF
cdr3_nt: TGTGCCAGCAGCTTAGGTACAGGGGAACAGCCCCAGCATTTT

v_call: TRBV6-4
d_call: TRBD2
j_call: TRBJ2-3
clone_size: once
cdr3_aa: CASSDAGADTQYF
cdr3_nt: TGTGCCAGCAGTGACGCGGGGGCAGATACGCAGTATTTT

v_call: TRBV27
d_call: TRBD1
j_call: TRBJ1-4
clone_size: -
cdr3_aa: CASSQQGAANEKLFF
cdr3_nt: TGTGCCAGCAGTCAACAGGGGGCGGCTAATGAAAAACTGTTTTTT

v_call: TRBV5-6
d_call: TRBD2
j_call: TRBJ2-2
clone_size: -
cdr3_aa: CASSLGLAVNTGELFF
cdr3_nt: TGTGCCAGCAGCCTGGGACTAGCGGTGAACACCGGGGAGCTGTTTTTT

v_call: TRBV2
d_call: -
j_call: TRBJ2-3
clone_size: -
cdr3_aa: CASSRGLGDTDTQYF
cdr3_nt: TGTGCCAGCAGCCGGGGTCTTGGGGACACAGATACGCAGTATTTT

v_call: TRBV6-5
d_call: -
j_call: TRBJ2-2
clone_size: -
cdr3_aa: CASSYESGELFF
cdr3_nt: TGTGCCAGCAGTTACGAGTCCGGGGAGCTGTTTTTT

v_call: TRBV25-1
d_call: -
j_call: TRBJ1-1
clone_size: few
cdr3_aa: CASSTEGTEAFF
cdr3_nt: TGTGCCAGCAGTACGGAGGGCACTGAAGCTTTCTTT

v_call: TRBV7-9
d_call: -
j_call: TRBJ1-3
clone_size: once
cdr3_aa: CASSLIIGGGNTIYF
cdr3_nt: TGTGCCAGCAGCTTAATTATCGGAGGTGGAAACACCATATATTTT

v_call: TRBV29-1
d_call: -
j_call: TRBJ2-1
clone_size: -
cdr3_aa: CSAQVPLQFF
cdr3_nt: TGCAGCGCCCAGGTTCCCTTGCAGTTCTTC